The entry that follows covers one T cell receptor beta chain sequence. It lacks a known antigen. No base quality information exists; no much larger clone differs at one position. Libraries were prepared through 5' RACE. Sequenced using a NextSeq 500. The TCR library protocol attached unique molecular identifiers to individual cDNA molecules to correct for sequencing error and PCR bias. Sequencing covered both TCR alpha and beta chains, and within each sample the abundances of alpha and beta sequences were tightly co-correlated. Turning to the authors' computational methods: Decombinator V4 was used to annotate the V gene, J gene and CDR3 of the TCR sequences. TCRs were defined as expanded if a significant change between any two time points was detected under a Poisson model with p below 0.0001. Abundances of TCRs were expressed as counts per million after normalisation to the total number of TCRs sequenced in each sample. TRAV1-2 paired with TRAJ12, TRAJ20 or TRAJ33 defined MAIT TCRs, while TRAV10 paired with TRAJ18 defined iNKT TCRs. VDJdb, accessed on 1 November 2021, was searched for TCRs annotated for CMV, EBV and SARS-CoV-2, and TCRs annotated for more than one antigen were excluded. TCRdb passed the public sequencing reads through fastp at Q25 and MiXCR, retaining productive beta sequences. Every distinct CDR3 protein forms one entry, paired with its most common genes and DNA. TCRdb's processing, not the study's, gives the V and J calls here. The sample contains tens of thousands of distinct CDR3 sequences, 7% to 10% of them found a single time. The ten largest clones capture 20% of the sample.

The CDR3, from cysteine to phenylalanine, totals 13 residues. CDR3 DNA is the only sequence kept; it has 39 bases, read in frame from the first base. The germline V gene encodes CDR1 ENHRY and CDR2 SYGVKD. Cut back by 6 bases and 4 bases, the V and J ends lie 10 bases apart. These data come from a study of early T cells in non-severe SARS-CoV-2 infection (dated by TCRdb to the early 2020s). Concerning the study at large: TCR sequencing used bulk RNA from unsorted whole blood, so alpha and beta chains could not be paired.

What the research found in general, with its limitations: VDJdb matching was skewed toward anti-spike CD8 responses and likely underestimated virus-specific expansions by missing private and CD4 specificities.

Set within a cohort of healthcare workers in London, UK, this nested case-control study involved weekly PCR testing of nasopharyngeal swabs along with blood sampling. Healthcare workers were recruited during the week of the UK lockdown, between 23 and 31 March 2020, and followed weekly for up to 16 weeks. The origin of this receptor is an adult who was a healthcare worker with PCR-confirmed SARS-CoV-2 infection or an uninfected control (not recorded which). This chain is built from TRBV10-3 and TRBJ1-5, and the D gene may be TRBD1, 5 bases matching. The source material was whole blood. The nucleotides are TGTGCCATCAGCCCCGACAGAAATCAGCCCCAGCATTTT. This translates into CAISPDRNQPQHF.